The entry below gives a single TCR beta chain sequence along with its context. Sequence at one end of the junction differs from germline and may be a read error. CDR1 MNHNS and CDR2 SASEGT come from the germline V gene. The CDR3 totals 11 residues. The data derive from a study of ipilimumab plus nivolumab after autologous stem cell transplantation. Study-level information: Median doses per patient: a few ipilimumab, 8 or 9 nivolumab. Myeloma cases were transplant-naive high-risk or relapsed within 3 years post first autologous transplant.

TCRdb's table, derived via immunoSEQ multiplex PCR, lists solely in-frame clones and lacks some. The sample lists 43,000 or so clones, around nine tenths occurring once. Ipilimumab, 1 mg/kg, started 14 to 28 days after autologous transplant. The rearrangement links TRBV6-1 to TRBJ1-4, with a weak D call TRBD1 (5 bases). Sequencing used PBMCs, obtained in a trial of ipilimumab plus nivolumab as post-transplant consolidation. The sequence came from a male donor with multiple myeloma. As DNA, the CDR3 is TGTGCCAGCAGCGAAGGGGTGGGGCCCGCTTTT. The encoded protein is CASSEGVGPAF.